The 4 T cell receptor beta chains below come from one sample, sequenced in a study of OX40 agonist ivuxolimab in advanced cancers. Library preparation was by the immunoSEQ multiplex PCR assay. TCRdb mirrors the immuneACCESS table, restricted to in-frame sequences. Some clones are absent from its copies; in checked studies, under half trace to an unresolved V gene, and the reason for the others is unknown. The sample table holds approximately 80,000 clones, of which around 94% were seen once. Of the sample, 9.5% to 10% falls within the top ten clones. The sample consisted of CD4+ or CD8+ T cells sorted from blood, taken in a trial of the OX40 agonist ivuxolimab. The receptor source for this set is an adult with an advanced solid tumor such as melanoma, head and neck, liver or kidney cancer.

In nucleotides, the CDR3 is TGTGCCAGCAGTCCTCGGGAGGTCTCCTACAATGAGCAGTTCTTC. It specifies CASSPREVSYNEQFF. The chain uses TRBV27 and TRBJ2-1; TRBD2 matches at 7 bases. The CDR3 has 15 residues. Germline V gene data show CDR1 as MNHEY and CDR2 as SMNVEV (reference sequence). V trimming: 5 bases; J trimming: 0 bases; junction bases outside the gene matches: 4.

The V and J genes are TRBV7-9 and TRBJ2-1; D ambiguous. Germline V gene data show CDR1 as SEHNR and CDR2 as FQNEAQ (reference sequence). The CDR3 contains 17 residues. Trimming stripped 0 bases from V and 0 bases from J, with 12 bases between. The CDR3 nucleotides read TGTGCCAGCAGCTTAGCCTTGGCCACGAGCTCCTACAATGAGCAGTTCTTC. Residues: CASSLALATSSYNEQFF.

This clone has a single count. The V gene is TRBV9, the J gene TRBJ1-1; D is uncertain. Germline CDR1 reads SGDLS; CDR2 reads YYNGEE. The V and J ends lost 3 bases and 1 base respectively, with 4 bases between them. The CDR3 is made up of 12 amino acids. The CDR3 loop reads CASSAGNTEAFF. The DNA of the CDR3 is TGTGCCAGCAGCGCGGGGAACACTGAAGCTTTCTTT.

The V and J genes are TRBV2 and TRBJ2-7, with 9 nucleotides matching TRBD1. V was pared by 6 bases and J by 5 bases, with 11 bases of the junction left unmatched. Germline V gene sequence: CDR1 SNHLY, CDR2 FYNNEI. The CDR3 sequence is 15 residues long. CDR3 protein: CASRTGQGAHHEQYF. Here the CDR3 DNA reads TGTGCCAGCAGGACGGGACAGGGAGCTCACCACGAGCAGTACTTC. The variable domain in full, completed from reference TRBV2 and TRBJ2-7, reads EPEVTQTPSHQVTQMGQEVILRCVPISNHLYFYWYRQILGQKVEFLVSFYNNEISEKSEIFDDQFSVERPDGSNFTLKIRSTKLEDSAMYFCASRTGQGAHHEQYFGPGTRLTVT.